These T cell receptor beta chains were read from a single sample in a study of blood T cell repertoires in COVID-19. Assay used: immunoSEQ multiplex PCR; TCRdb lists only in-frame clones, some missing. The sample records roughly 73,000 clones, roughly 87% being singletons. The sequenced sample consisted of peripheral blood. These TCRs come from a woman older than 75 with active or convalescent COVID-19. The CDR3 runs from the conserved cysteine through the conserved F or W. The D gene is left open where the match is weak. Not all rows give a size; the values are once, few, many and, for expanded clones, a class.

cdr3_length,d_call,v_call,j_call,clone_size,cdr3_aa
15,TRBD1,TRBV18,TRBJ1-3,NA,CASSPDRAEGNTIYF
14,TRBD1,TRBV6-2/TRBV6-3,TRBJ2-1,NA,CASSYGQGSHEQFF
14,TRBD2,TRBV30,TRBJ2-7,NA,CAWSVLAGAYEQYF
17,TRBD1,TRBV5-4,TRBJ1-3,NA,CASSSVGQGAIGNTIYF
14,NA,TRBV10-3,TRBJ1-1,NA,CAISEGERNTEAFF
15,NA,TRBV6-6,TRBJ1-3,NA,CASSYAGPSGNTIYF
15,TRBD1,TRBV6-5,TRBJ1-2,NA,CASSRLGQGAWGYTF
14,TRBD1,TRBV5-4,TRBJ2-7,NA,CASSSGTEINEQYF
12,TRBD2,TRBV6-5,TRBJ2-1,NA,CASSRGGGEQFF
15,NA,TRBV5-6,TRBJ1-1,NA,CASSLVGGGKTEAFF
15,TRBD2,TRBV6-2/TRBV6-3,TRBJ2-7,NA,CASSENPGLVYEQYF
13,TRBD1,TRBV30,TRBJ1-2,NA,CAWGTGQGSGYTF
16,TRBD2,TRBV15,TRBJ2-3,NA,CATSRDRSGGADTQYF
13,TRBD1,TRBV12-3/TRBV12-4,TRBJ1-1,once,CASSFQGASEAFF
16,NA,TRBV6-5,TRBJ2-7,NA,CASSYYRGFSPYEQYF
12,NA,TRBV12-3/TRBV12-4,TRBJ1-1,NA,CASSLPQGPAFF
16,TRBD1,TRBV10-1,TRBJ1-4,NA,CASSEFQGGTNEKLFF
16,NA,TRBV10-3,TRBJ2-3,NA,CAISERTATYTDTQYF
14,TRBD2,TRBV7-7,TRBJ2-5,NA,CASSGGLAEETQYF
17,TRBD1,TRBV28,TRBJ1-3,NA,CASRASQGARVGNTIYF
14,TRBD1,TRBV3-1/TRBV3-2,TRBJ1-2,NA,CASSQWDSNYGYTF
15,NA,TRBV30,TRBJ1-6,few,CAWSSTGFYNSPLHF
15,NA,TRBV12-5,TRBJ2-2,NA,CASGLVGGNTGELFF
13,NA,TRBV18,TRBJ2-7,NA,CASSLPSSYEQYF